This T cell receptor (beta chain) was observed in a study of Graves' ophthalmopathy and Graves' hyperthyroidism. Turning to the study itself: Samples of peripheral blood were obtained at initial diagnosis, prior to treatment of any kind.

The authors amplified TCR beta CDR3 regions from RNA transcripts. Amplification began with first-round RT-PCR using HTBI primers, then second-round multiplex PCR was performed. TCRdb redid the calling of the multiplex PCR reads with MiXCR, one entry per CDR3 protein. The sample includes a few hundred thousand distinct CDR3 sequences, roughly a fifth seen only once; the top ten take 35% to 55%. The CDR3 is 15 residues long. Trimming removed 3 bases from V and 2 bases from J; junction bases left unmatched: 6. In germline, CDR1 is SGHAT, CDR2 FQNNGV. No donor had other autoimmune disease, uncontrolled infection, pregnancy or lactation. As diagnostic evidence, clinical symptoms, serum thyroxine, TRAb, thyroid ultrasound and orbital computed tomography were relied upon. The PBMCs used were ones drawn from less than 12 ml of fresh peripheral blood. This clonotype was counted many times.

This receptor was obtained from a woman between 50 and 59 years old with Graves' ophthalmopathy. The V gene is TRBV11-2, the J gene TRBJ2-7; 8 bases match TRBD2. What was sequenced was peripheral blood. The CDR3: CASSFGLAAAYEQYF. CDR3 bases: TGTGCCAGCAGCTTCGGACTAGCTGCTGCCTACGAGCAGTACTTC.